Following are 2 T cell receptor beta chains from one sample sequenced in a study of blood T cells in healthy people across ages. Alongside a J-beta primer mix, a sample-barcoded 5' primer served in a second PCR lasting about 7 to 11 cycles. TCRdb redid the calling of the 5' RACE reads with MiXCR, one entry per CDR3 protein. The sample lists nearly 1 million distinct CDR3 sequences, about 51% occurring once. The specimen sequenced was blood. These receptors originate from a woman in her sixties in good health.

This clonotype was observed once. This sequence joins TRBV7-2 and TRBJ2-7; D is unresolved. V lost 7 bases and J lost 2, with 12 bases in between. This CDR3 has 13 amino acids. CDR1 SGHTA and CDR2 FQGNSA come from the germline V gene. Here the CDR3 reads CASKPASPYEQYF. The CDR3 nucleotides read TGTGCCAGCAAACCTGCATCGCCCTACGAGCAGTACTTC.

This clonotype was counted between two and nine times. V and J are TRBV30 and TRBJ2-3; no clear D. V was clipped by 2 bases and J by 4 bases, with 7 bases between them. The V gene's germline CDR1 is GTSNPN and CDR2 SVGIG (reference sequence). This CDR3 is 12 amino acids long. CDR3 region: CAWSRGSDTQYF. As DNA, the CDR3 is TGTGCCTGGAGTAGAGGTTCAGATACGCAGTATTTT.